This is a list of T cell receptor beta chains from one sample in a study of blood T cell repertoires in COVID-19. Some clones are missing from TCRdb's copy, which holds only in-frame ones; the method was immunoSEQ multiplex PCR. The sample shows 50,000 to 70,000 clones, 65% to 85% of them seen only once. The sequencing sample was made of peripheral blood. These TCRs come from a man aged 80 or over with COVID-19, enrolled during active disease. The CDR3 runs from the conserved cysteine through the conserved F or W. A D gene is named only where the DNA matches it firmly. Clone size is given for some rows only: seen once, a few or many times, or a class if the clone is expanded.

CDR3nt | CDR3aa | j_gene | d_gene | abundance | v_gene
TGTGCCATCAGTGATTACATTTCACTGGGCGATCTCCCGAGCGGGGAGCTGTTTTTT | CAISDYISLGDLPSGELFF | TRBJ2-2 | - | - | TRBV10-3
TGTGCCAGCAGCCGCCGGGGGACAGAGGACACAGATACGCAGTATTTT | CASSRRGTEDTDTQYF | TRBJ2-3 | - | - | TRBV11-2
TGTGCCAGCAGCCTCAGTTCAATCGGAGCGGCCAACAATGAGCAGTTCTTC | CASSLSSIGAANNEQFF | TRBJ2-1 | - | - | TRBV4-2
TGTGCCAGCAGCGTAGAAGGGAGGAGCTCCTATAATTCACCCCTCCACTTT | CASSVEGRSSYNSPLHF | TRBJ1-6 | - | - | TRBV9
TGTGCCAGCAGTGTGGACAGGGCAACTAATGAAAAACTGTTTTTT | CASSVDRATNEKLFF | TRBJ1-4 | TRBD1 | - | TRBV2
TGTGCCTGGAGTGTGAGGGGACTGGTAGCTTTCTTT | CAWSVRGLVAFF | TRBJ1-1 | - | - | TRBV30
TGTGCCAGCAGCCCCCGACAGGGGGCCGATAATTCACCCCTCCACTTT | CASSPRQGADNSPLHF | TRBJ1-6 | TRBD1 | - | TRBV7-9
TGCGCCAGCAGTAGCAGTGGGGGGGACTATGGCTACACCTTC | CASSSSGGDYGYTF | TRBJ1-2 | - | - | TRBV5-1
TGTGCCACCAGTGCCCCGAAGCCAGCGGGGAGCTCCTACGAGCAGTACTTC | CATSAPKPAGSSYEQYF | TRBJ2-7 | TRBD2 | - | TRBV24-1
TGTGCCAGCAGCCAAAGGACAGGCCCCAGCACCGGGGAGCTGTTTTTT | CASSQRTGPSTGELFF | TRBJ2-2 | TRBD1 | - | TRBV7-9
TGTGCCAGCAACCCGACAGGGCCCACTGAAGCTTTCTTT | CASNPTGPTEAFF | TRBJ1-1 | TRBD1 | few | TRBV28
TGCGCCAGCAGCTTACAGGGGGCGGATGGCTACACCTTC | CASSLQGADGYTF | TRBJ1-2 | TRBD1 | - | TRBV5-1
TGTGCCAGCAGTGAGAGTGAGTACACTGAAGCTTTCTTT | CASSESEYTEAFF | TRBJ1-1 | - | few | TRBV6-1
TGTGCCAGCAGCCAAGTCCCGACACCGCTAGCCAAAAACATTCAGTACTTC | CASSQVPTPLAKNIQYF | TRBJ2-4 | - | - | TRBV14
TGTGCCAGCAGCTCGGACAGGGGTGGGTACACTGAAGCTTTCTTT | CASSSDRGGYTEAFF | TRBJ1-1 | TRBD1 | - | TRBV7-8
TGTGCCAGCGGCGGGGCCTCACCGGGCTCTGGAAACACCATATATTTT | CASGGASPGSGNTIYF | TRBJ1-3 | - | - | TRBV18
TGTGCCAGCAGCCGTAAGGCGGGTACTGAAGCTTTCTTT | CASSRKAGTEAFF | TRBJ1-1 | - | - | TRBV25-1
TGTGCCAGCACCCTAAGAGGCTCTGGAAACACCATATATTTT | CASTLRGSGNTIYF | TRBJ1-3 | - | - | TRBV7-2
TGTGCCAGCAGCCCCTCAGGACAGGGAAAGTACTTC | CASSPSGQGKYF | TRBJ2-7 | TRBD1 | - | TRBV7-9
TGTGCCAGCAGCCTCAGGGGTACTGAAGCTTTCTTT | CASSLRGTEAFF | TRBJ1-1 | - | - | TRBV3-1/TRBV3-2
TGTGCCAGTAGATCAGACACGGGACTTACGGAAAAACTGTTTTTT | CASRSDTGLTEKLFF | TRBJ1-4 | - | - | TRBV19
TGCGCCAGCAGCTCCATCCCGGGGGAGCAAGAGACCCAGTACTTC | CASSSIPGEQETQYF | TRBJ2-5 | - | - | TRBV5-1
TGTGCCAGCAGCTCGGACGGACAGGGAAGCCAGGGGAAGGGCTACACCTTC | CASSSDGQGSQGKGYTF | TRBJ1-2 | TRBD1 | - | TRBV5-4
TGCGCCAGCAGCGCGGACAGGATAGGCTACACCTTC | CASSADRIGYTF | TRBJ1-2 | TRBD1 | few | TRBV5-1
TGTGCCTGGAGTCAGTCAGGGGGAGGACGGGAGACCCAGTACTTC | CAWSQSGGGRETQYF | TRBJ2-5 | - | - | TRBV30
TGTGCCAGCTCACCAAACGCCCAAGGGGACTATGGCTACACCTTC | CASSPNAQGDYGYTF | TRBJ1-2 | - | few | TRBV18
TGTGCCAGCAGTTTACCGGGACAGAACACCGGGGAGCTGTTTTTT | CASSLPGQNTGELFF | TRBJ2-2 | - | - | TRBV28
TGTGCCAGCAGCCTGGGGCAGGGCCATCAGCCCCAGCATTTT | CASSLGQGHQPQHF | TRBJ1-5 | - | - | TRBV7-9
TGTGCCAGCAGCTTACGGACTAGCGGGGGGGCTAACACCGGGGAGCTGTTTTTT | CASSLRTSGGANTGELFF | TRBJ2-2 | TRBD2 | - | TRBV7-9
TGTGCCAGCACCAGGGGCGCGGACACTGAAGCTTTCTTT | CASTRGADTEAFF | TRBJ1-1 | - | - | TRBV28
TGTGCCACCAGTGAGTCTACAGATGCAACTAATGAAAAACTGTTTTTT | CATSESTDATNEKLFF | TRBJ1-4 | - | - | TRBV24-1
TGTGCCAGCAGCACCTACGACTCACGGGAAAAACTGTTTTTT | CASSTYDSREKLFF | TRBJ1-4 | - | - | TRBV7-2
TGTGCCAGCTCACTTGACAGTCAAGACTCTGGAAACACCATATATTTT | CASSLDSQDSGNTIYF | TRBJ1-3 | - | few | TRBV18